The rows below give T cell receptor beta chains drawn from one sample of a study of cytomegalovirus exposure and HLA in healthy donors. This table comes from immunoSEQ multiplex PCR, and its TCRdb copy is limited to in-frame clones, with some not included. The table lists tens of thousands of clones, around 78% of them singletons, with less than 2% in the top ten. Sequencing used PBMCs. These receptors originate from a middle-aged man in good health and CMV-seronegative. Both conserved end residues are part of each CDR3. The order of the fields is clone size, J gene, D gene, V gene, CDR3 DNA, CDR3 protein. The D gene is left open where the match is weak. Clone size, where shown, is once, few, many, or a class for clones that have expanded.

clone size: .; J gene: TRBJ2-7; D gene: TRBD2; V gene: TRBV12-5; CDR3 DNA: TGTGCTAGTGGTCCCAACCTAGCGGCATCCTACGAGCAGTACTTC; CDR3 protein: CASGPNLAASYEQYF
clone size: .; J gene: TRBJ2-1; D gene: .; V gene: TRBV7-6; CDR3 DNA: TGTGCCAGCAGCTTAATGAACCGGGACATACACAATGAGCAGTTCTTC; CDR3 protein: CASSLMNRDIHNEQFF
clone size: .; J gene: TRBJ1-3; D gene: .; V gene: TRBV25-1; CDR3 DNA: TGTGCCAGCAGTGAGGGGGGCTCTGGAAACACCATATATTTT; CDR3 protein: CASSEGGSGNTIYF
clone size: .; J gene: TRBJ2-2; D gene: .; V gene: TRBV27; CDR3 DNA: TGTGCCAGCAGTCCCCGGAGGGGGAACACCGGGGAGCTGTTTTTT; CDR3 protein: CASSPRRGNTGELFF
clone size: once; J gene: TRBJ2-7; D gene: .; V gene: TRBV11-2; CDR3 DNA: TGTGCCAGCAGCCCACCAAGTCCAGCGGGTGCCTACGAGCAGTACTTC; CDR3 protein: CASSPPSPAGAYEQYF
clone size: .; J gene: TRBJ1-5; D gene: .; V gene: TRBV6-1; CDR3 DNA: TGTGCCAGCAGTGTATACACAGTTAATCAGCCCCAGCATTTT; CDR3 protein: CASSVYTVNQPQHF
clone size: .; J gene: TRBJ2-1; D gene: TRBD2; V gene: TRBV28; CDR3 DNA: TGTGCCAGCAGGACTAGCGGGGAAACCTACAATGAGCAGTTCTTC; CDR3 protein: CASRTSGETYNEQFF
clone size: .; J gene: TRBJ1-2; D gene: .; V gene: TRBV5-1; CDR3 DNA: TGCGCCAGCAGCTTGGGTGTCACTTCTAACTATGGCTACACCTTC; CDR3 protein: CASSLGVTSNYGYTF
clone size: .; J gene: TRBJ1-1; D gene: .; V gene: TRBV7-2; CDR3 DNA: TGTGCCAGCAGCTTAGGAGGGCGACCGCCCCTATTT; CDR3 protein: CASSLGGRPPLF
clone size: .; J gene: TRBJ2-1; D gene: .; V gene: TRBV15; CDR3 DNA: TGTGCCACCAGCAGAGATCTTGAAGGAGGGCAGTTCTTC; CDR3 protein: CATSRDLEGGQFF
clone size: .; J gene: TRBJ2-6; D gene: .; V gene: TRBV27; CDR3 DNA: TGTGCCAGCAGCCCCCTGCGCGTCTCTGGGGCCAACGGCCTGACTTTC; CDR3 protein: CASSPLRVSGANGLTF
clone size: .; J gene: TRBJ2-3; D gene: TRBD2; V gene: TRBV7-3; CDR3 DNA: TGTGCCAGCAGCTTTGCGGGGGGCACAGATACGCAGTATTTT; CDR3 protein: CASSFAGGTDTQYF
clone size: .; J gene: TRBJ2-1; D gene: .; V gene: TRBV7-6; CDR3 DNA: TGTGCCAGCAGCTTAGGGCAGGGGAAATACAATGAGCAGTTCTTC; CDR3 protein: CASSLGQGKYNEQFF
clone size: .; J gene: TRBJ1-3; D gene: .; V gene: TRBV7-9; CDR3 DNA: TGTGCCAGCAGCTTAAACCAGGCTGGAAACACCATATATTTT; CDR3 protein: CASSLNQAGNTIYF
clone size: .; J gene: TRBJ2-7; D gene: TRBD2; V gene: TRBV19; CDR3 DNA: TGTGCCAGTAGTCCCTGGACTAGCGGGAGAGGTGAGCAGTACTTC; CDR3 protein: CASSPWTSGRGEQYF
clone size: once; J gene: TRBJ2-5; D gene: .; V gene: TRBV10-1; CDR3 DNA: TGCGCCAGCAGCCCCGGACACTCTCAAGAGACCCAGTACTTC; CDR3 protein: CASSPGHSQETQYF
clone size: .; J gene: TRBJ2-4; D gene: TRBD1; V gene: TRBV19; CDR3 DNA: TGTGCCAGTTCTCCGGGACAGGGGGCCAAAAACAGTCAGTACTTC; CDR3 protein: CASSPGQGAKNSQYF
clone size: few; J gene: TRBJ1-1; D gene: .; V gene: TRBV7-9; CDR3 DNA: TGTGCCAGCAGCTTAGTCGGAGGGAACACTGAAGCTTTCTTT; CDR3 protein: CASSLVGGNTEAFF
clone size: .; J gene: TRBJ2-2; D gene: .; V gene: TRBV15; CDR3 DNA: TGTGCCACCAGGGGGGCAGTTACCGGGGAGCTGTTTTTT; CDR3 protein: CATRGAVTGELFF
clone size: .; J gene: TRBJ1-6; D gene: TRBD1; V gene: TRBV6-5; CDR3 DNA: TGTGCCAGCAGTTACTTTGGGACAGGTGATTCACCCCTCCACTTT; CDR3 protein: CASSYFGTGDSPLHF
clone size: .; J gene: TRBJ2-3; D gene: TRBD1; V gene: TRBV4-2; CDR3 DNA: TGTGCCAGCAGCCCCGGGACAGGGGTAACCGCGGATACGCAGTATTTT; CDR3 protein: CASSPGTGVTADTQYF
clone size: .; J gene: TRBJ2-1; D gene: .; V gene: TRBV5-5; CDR3 DNA: TGTGCCAGCAGCTTGGTTCTAGGGGTGTACAATGAGCAGTTCTTC; CDR3 protein: CASSLVLGVYNEQFF
clone size: few; J gene: TRBJ2-1; D gene: .; V gene: TRBV7-9; CDR3 DNA: TGTGCTACCGAAGAGATGGAGGGCCTATTTCGGGAGCAGTTCTTC; CDR3 protein: CATEEMEGLFREQFF
clone size: .; J gene: TRBJ2-1; D gene: .; V gene: TRBV2; CDR3 DNA: TGTGCCAGCAATCAGAAACCCGATGAGCAGTTCTTC; CDR3 protein: CASNQKPDEQFF
clone size: .; J gene: TRBJ2-5; D gene: .; V gene: TRBV5-1; CDR3 DNA: TGCGCCAGCATAGGACAGCCACAAGAGACCCAGTACTTC; CDR3 protein: CASIGQPQETQYF
clone size: .; J gene: TRBJ2-7; D gene: .; V gene: TRBV27; CDR3 DNA: TGTGCCAGCAGCCGCGACAGGGAGCAGTACTTC; CDR3 protein: CASSRDREQYF
clone size: .; J gene: TRBJ1-5; D gene: TRBD1; V gene: TRBV7-9; CDR3 DNA: TGTGCCAGCAGCTTAGGCCCGGGACAGGTTAGACCCCAGCATTTT; CDR3 protein: CASSLGPGQVRPQHF
clone size: .; J gene: TRBJ2-7; D gene: .; V gene: TRBV25-1; CDR3 DNA: TGTGCCAGCAGTGAAGAGACTACCTACGAGCAGTACTTC; CDR3 protein: CASSEETTYEQYF
clone size: .; J gene: TRBJ2-3; D gene: TRBD1; V gene: TRBV10-3; CDR3 DNA: TGTGCCATCAGCCCGGGACAGGGGGCTAGAGATACGCAGTATTTT; CDR3 protein: CAISPGQGARDTQYF
clone size: .; J gene: TRBJ2-2; D gene: .; V gene: TRBV6-1; CDR3 DNA: TGTGCCTCATCGTCGGGGGGCTCTGGGACCGGGGAGCTGTTTTTT; CDR3 protein: CASSSGGSGTGELFF
clone size: .; J gene: TRBJ1-6; D gene: .; V gene: TRBV7-9; CDR3 DNA: TGTGCCAGCAGCCAAACAGGGAATTCACCCCTCCACTTT; CDR3 protein: CASSQTGNSPLHF
clone size: .; J gene: TRBJ2-1; D gene: TRBD2; V gene: TRBV28; CDR3 DNA: TGTGCCAGCAGTCGCCCCTCTAGCGGGAATGAGCAGTTCTTC; CDR3 protein: CASSRPSSGNEQFF
clone size: .; J gene: TRBJ2-7; D gene: .; V gene: TRBV5-8; CDR3 DNA: TGTGCCAGCAGGCCGATACCCGGGGGTTCCTTCTCCTACGAGCAGTACTTC; CDR3 protein: CASRPIPGGSFSYEQYF
clone size: .; J gene: TRBJ2-7; D gene: TRBD1; V gene: TRBV9; CDR3 DNA: TGTGCCAGCAGCCCCCCAAGGGGTTGGGGACAGCCCTACGAGCAGTACTTC; CDR3 protein: CASSPPRGWGQPYEQYF
clone size: .; J gene: TRBJ1-1; D gene: .; V gene: TRBV7-9; CDR3 DNA: TGTTCCAGCAGCTTAGTGTGGACACCAAACACTGAAGCTTTCTTT; CDR3 protein: CSSSLVWTPNTEAFF
clone size: few; J gene: TRBJ1-2; D gene: TRBD1; V gene: TRBV5-1; CDR3 DNA: TGCGCCAGCAGCTTGCAGGGGGATGGCTACACCTTC; CDR3 protein: CASSLQGDGYTF
clone size: .; J gene: TRBJ2-3; D gene: TRBD2; V gene: TRBV29-1; CDR3 DNA: TGCAGCGTTGAACGTGCGGGAGTTAGCTCAGATACGCAGTATTTT; CDR3 protein: CSVERAGVSSDTQYF
clone size: .; J gene: TRBJ2-1; D gene: .; V gene: TRBV7-6; CDR3 DNA: TGTGCCAGCAGCTTAGTTCTCTCAGGGCTTCAGGACAATGAGCAGTTCTTC; CDR3 protein: CASSLVLSGLQDNEQFF
clone size: .; J gene: TRBJ1-5; D gene: TRBD1; V gene: TRBV19; CDR3 DNA: TGTGCCAGTAACAAAGAGGGACAGGTCCATCAGCCCCAGCATTTT; CDR3 protein: CASNKEGQVHQPQHF
clone size: .; J gene: TRBJ2-7; D gene: .; V gene: TRBV7-2; CDR3 DNA: TGTGCCAGCAGCAGACCCGGGTCCTTTTACGAGCAGTACTTC; CDR3 protein: CASSRPGSFYEQYF
clone size: .; J gene: TRBJ2-2; D gene: TRBD1; V gene: TRBV10-3; CDR3 DNA: TGTGCCAGTGGACAGGGGGAGGGGACCGGGGAGCTGTTTTTT; CDR3 protein: CASGQGEGTGELFF
clone size: once; J gene: TRBJ1-5; D gene: .; V gene: TRBV7-9; CDR3 DNA: TGTGCCAGCAGCTTAGGACCCTTCCAGGGGCAGCATCAGCCCCAGCATTTT; CDR3 protein: CASSLGPFQGQHQPQHF
clone size: .; J gene: TRBJ2-7; D gene: TRBD1; V gene: TRBV28; CDR3 DNA: TGTGCCAGCAGCCGGGACAGACACTACGAGCAGTACTTC; CDR3 protein: CASSRDRHYEQYF
clone size: .; J gene: TRBJ1-2; D gene: .; V gene: TRBV29-1; CDR3 DNA: TGCACTTTTTGGGGGCCAGGCGTCTATGGCTACACCTTC; CDR3 protein: CTFWGPGVYGYTF
clone size: .; J gene: TRBJ2-7; D gene: TRBD2; V gene: TRBV9; CDR3 DNA: TGTGCCAGCAGCGAGGGGGGGACTAGCGGCGACTACGAGCAGTACTTC; CDR3 protein: CASSEGGTSGDYEQYF
clone size: .; J gene: TRBJ2-2; D gene: .; V gene: TRBV6-1; CDR3 DNA: TGTGCCAGCAGTGATCTAGCAGGTGGTTTGAGCGGGGAGCTGTTTTTT; CDR3 protein: CASSDLAGGLSGELFF
clone size: .; J gene: TRBJ2-5; D gene: .; V gene: TRBV18; CDR3 DNA: TGTGCCAGCTCATCAACTAGATCCGAGGAGACCCAGTACTTC; CDR3 protein: CASSSTRSEETQYF
clone size: .; J gene: TRBJ2-7; D gene: TRBD1; V gene: TRBV5-1; CDR3 DNA: TGCGCCAGCAGCTTCCAGGGGGACGCGACGGGCGAGCAGTACTTC; CDR3 protein: CASSFQGDATGEQYF
clone size: .; J gene: TRBJ1-4; D gene: TRBD1; V gene: TRBV28; CDR3 DNA: TGTGCCAGCAGTTCGGGACAGGGAGGAGAAAAACTGTTTTTT; CDR3 protein: CASSSGQGGEKLFF
clone size: .; J gene: TRBJ2-2; D gene: .; V gene: TRBV14; CDR3 DNA: TGTGCCAGCAGCCAAGAGAGACTGTCCACCGGGGAGCTGTTTTTT; CDR3 protein: CASSQERLSTGELFF
clone size: .; J gene: TRBJ2-7; D gene: .; V gene: TRBV18; CDR3 DNA: TGTGCCAGCTCGAGCGGTTCCCCCTACGAGCAGTACTTC; CDR3 protein: CASSSGSPYEQYF
clone size: .; J gene: TRBJ2-1; D gene: .; V gene: TRBV7-9; CDR3 DNA: TGTGCCAGCAGCTTGGGGGGGCGCAATGAGCAGTTCTTC; CDR3 protein: CASSLGGRNEQFF
clone size: .; J gene: TRBJ2-3; D gene: TRBD1; V gene: TRBV19; CDR3 DNA: TGTGCCAGTAGAGTTCCGGGACAGGGAGGAGATACGCAGTATTTT; CDR3 protein: CASRVPGQGGDTQYF